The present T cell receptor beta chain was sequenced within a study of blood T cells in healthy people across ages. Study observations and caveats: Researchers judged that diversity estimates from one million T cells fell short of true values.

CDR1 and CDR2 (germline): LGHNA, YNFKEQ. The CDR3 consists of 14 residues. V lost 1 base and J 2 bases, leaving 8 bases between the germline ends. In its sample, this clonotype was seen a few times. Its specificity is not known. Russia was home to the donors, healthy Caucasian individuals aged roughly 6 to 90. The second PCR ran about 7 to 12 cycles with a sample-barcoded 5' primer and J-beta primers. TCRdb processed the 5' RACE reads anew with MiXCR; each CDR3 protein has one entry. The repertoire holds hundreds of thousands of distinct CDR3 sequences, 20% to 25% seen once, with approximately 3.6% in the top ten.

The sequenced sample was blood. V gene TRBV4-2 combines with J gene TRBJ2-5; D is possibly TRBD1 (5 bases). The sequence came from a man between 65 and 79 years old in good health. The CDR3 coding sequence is TGTGCCAGCAGCCAAGTGGGGCCACAAGAGACCCAGTACTTC. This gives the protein CASSQVGPQETQYF.